This TCR beta chain was retrieved from a study of circulating CD8 cells and anti-PD-1 response in melanoma. In its sample, this clonotype is large. Its antigen is not known. Study results and caveats: DNEG was most diverse; TIGIT repertoires were least diverse. The cohort mixed treatment-naive and previously treated patients.

From live CD3+CD8+TCRalphabeta+ cells, four PD-1 and/or TIGIT subsets were sorted. Each library started from around 14 ng of total RNA using the QIAseq Immune Repertoire TCR panel. TCRdb ran MiXCR on the reads and lists one entry per CDR3 protein. The sample yields approximately 520 distinct CDR3 sequences, about 6.3% seen once. CDR3 size: 13 residues. The V end was cut by 0 bases, the J end by 5 bases, with 8 bases between. In germline, CDR1 is SGDLS, CDR2 YYNGEE. This TCR came from a human donor with melanoma. The chain uses TRBV9 and TRBJ2-5; D might be TRBD1 (6 bases). The specimen was CD8+ T cells from PBMCs, collected at baseline or after one month of anti-PD-1 therapy (not recorded which). DNA for the CDR3: TGTGCCAGCAGCGTAGGGGGGCTGGAGACCCAGTACTTC. Translation: CASSVGGLETQYF.